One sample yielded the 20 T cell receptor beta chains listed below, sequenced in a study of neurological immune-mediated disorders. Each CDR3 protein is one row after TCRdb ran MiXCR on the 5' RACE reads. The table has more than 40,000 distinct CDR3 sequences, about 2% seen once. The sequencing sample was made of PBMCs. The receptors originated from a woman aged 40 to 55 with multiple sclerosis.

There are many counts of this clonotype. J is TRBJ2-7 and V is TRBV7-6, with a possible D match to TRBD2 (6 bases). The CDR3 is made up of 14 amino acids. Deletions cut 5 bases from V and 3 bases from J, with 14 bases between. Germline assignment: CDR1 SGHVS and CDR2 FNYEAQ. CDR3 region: CASSPSGGLYEQYF. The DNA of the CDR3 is TGTGCCAGCAGCCCCTCCGGGGGACTCTACGAGCAGTACTTC.

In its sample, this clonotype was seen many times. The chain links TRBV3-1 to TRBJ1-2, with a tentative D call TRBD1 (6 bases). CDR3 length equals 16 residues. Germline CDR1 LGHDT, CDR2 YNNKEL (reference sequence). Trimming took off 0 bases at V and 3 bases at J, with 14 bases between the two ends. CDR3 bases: TGTGCCAGCAGCCAAGATTTCGCGACAGGTTACTATGGCTACACCTTC. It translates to CASSQDFATGYYGYTF.

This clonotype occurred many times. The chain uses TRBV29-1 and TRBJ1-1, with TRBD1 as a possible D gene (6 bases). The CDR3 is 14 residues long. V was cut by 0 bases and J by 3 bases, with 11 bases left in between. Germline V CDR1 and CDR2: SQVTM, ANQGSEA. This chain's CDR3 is CSVEERRGDTEAFF. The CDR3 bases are TGCAGCGTTGAAGAACGGAGGGGGGACACTGAAGCTTTCTTT.

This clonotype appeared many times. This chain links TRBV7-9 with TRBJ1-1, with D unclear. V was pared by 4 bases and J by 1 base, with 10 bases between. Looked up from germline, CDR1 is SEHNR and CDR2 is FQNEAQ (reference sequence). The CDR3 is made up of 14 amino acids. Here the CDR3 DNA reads TGTGCCAGCAGCTCCCCTGCGGGGAACACTGAAGCTTTCTTT. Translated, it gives CASSSPAGNTEAFF.

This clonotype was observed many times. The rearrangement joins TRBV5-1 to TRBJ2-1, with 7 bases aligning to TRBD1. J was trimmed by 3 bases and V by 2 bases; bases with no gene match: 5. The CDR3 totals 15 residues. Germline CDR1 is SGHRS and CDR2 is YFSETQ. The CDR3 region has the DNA TGCGCCAGCAGCTTTCTCTCAGGGGGCTACAATGAGCAGTTCTTC. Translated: CASSFLSGGYNEQFF.

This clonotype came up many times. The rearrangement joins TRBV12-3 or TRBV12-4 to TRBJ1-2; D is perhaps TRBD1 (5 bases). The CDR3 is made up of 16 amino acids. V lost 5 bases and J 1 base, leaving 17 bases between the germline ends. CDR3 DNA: TGTGCCAGCAGTCCGCCGGGACTGCAATTTAACTATGGCTACACCTTC. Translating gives CASSPPGLQFNYGYTF.

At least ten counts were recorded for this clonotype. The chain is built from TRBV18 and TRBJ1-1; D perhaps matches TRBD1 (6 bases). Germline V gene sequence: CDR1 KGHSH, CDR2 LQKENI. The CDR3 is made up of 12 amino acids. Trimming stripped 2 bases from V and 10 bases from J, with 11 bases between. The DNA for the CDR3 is TGTGCCAGCTCACCAACGGGGGCGGGAGCTTTCTTT. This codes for CASSPTGAGAFF.

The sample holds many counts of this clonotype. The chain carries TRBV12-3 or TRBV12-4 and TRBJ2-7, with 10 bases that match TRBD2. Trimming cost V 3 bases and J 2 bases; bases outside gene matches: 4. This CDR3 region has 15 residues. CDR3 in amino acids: CASSFVAGGPYEQYF. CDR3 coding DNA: TGTGCCAGCAGTTTCGTAGCGGGGGGCCCCTACGAGCAGTACTTC.

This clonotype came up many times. As DNA, the CDR3 is TGTGCCAGCAGCCCATGGGGGTCCCAAGAGACCCAGTACTTC. Encoded protein: CASSPWGSQETQYF. This chain connects TRBV12-3 or TRBV12-4 to TRBJ2-5; D tentatively fits TRBD1 or TRBD2 (5 bases each). V was clipped by 6 bases and J by 1 base, with 12 bases between them. This CDR3 comprises 14 residues.

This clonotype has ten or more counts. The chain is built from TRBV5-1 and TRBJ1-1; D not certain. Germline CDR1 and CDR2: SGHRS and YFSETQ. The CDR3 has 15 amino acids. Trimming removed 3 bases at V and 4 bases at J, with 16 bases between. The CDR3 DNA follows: TGCGCCAGCAGCTGGGGAGAGGGATGGGGCACTGAAGCTTTCTTT. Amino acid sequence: CASSWGEGWGTEAFF.

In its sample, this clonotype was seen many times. The CDR3 DNA reads as TGTGCCATCAGTACACAGGGAGGTAACACCATATATTTT. Protein product: CAISTQGGNTIYF. The rearrangement uses TRBV10-3 and TRBJ1-3; D perhaps matches TRBD1 (6 bases). The CDR3 spans 13 residues. Trimming cost V 5 bases and J 7 bases, with 12 bases left between them. CDR1 and CDR2 (germline): ENHRY, SYGVKD.

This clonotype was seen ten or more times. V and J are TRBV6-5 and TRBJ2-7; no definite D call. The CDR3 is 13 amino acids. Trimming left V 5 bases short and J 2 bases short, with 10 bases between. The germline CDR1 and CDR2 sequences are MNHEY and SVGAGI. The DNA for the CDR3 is TGTGCCAGCAGTCTAGACCCAGCCTACGAGCAGTACTTC. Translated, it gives CASSLDPAYEQYF.

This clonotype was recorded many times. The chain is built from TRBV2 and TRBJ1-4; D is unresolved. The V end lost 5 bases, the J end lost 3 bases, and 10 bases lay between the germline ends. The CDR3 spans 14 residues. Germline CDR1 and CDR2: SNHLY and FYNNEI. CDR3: CASSWREANEKLFF. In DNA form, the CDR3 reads TGTGCCAGCAGTTGGAGGGAGGCTAATGAAAAACTGTTTTTT.

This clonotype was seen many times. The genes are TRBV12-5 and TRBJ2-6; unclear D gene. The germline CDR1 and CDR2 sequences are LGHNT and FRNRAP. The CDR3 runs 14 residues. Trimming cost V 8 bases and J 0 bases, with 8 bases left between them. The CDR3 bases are TGTGCTAGTCGACGAAACTCTGGGGCCAACGTCCTGACTTTC. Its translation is CASRRNSGANVLTF.

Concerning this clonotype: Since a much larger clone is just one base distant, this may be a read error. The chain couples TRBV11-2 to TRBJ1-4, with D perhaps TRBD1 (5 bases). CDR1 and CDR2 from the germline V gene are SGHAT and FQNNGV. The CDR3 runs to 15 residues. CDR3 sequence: CVSSGPGRFNEKLFF. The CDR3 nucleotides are TGTGTCAGCAGCGGACCGGGACGGTTTAATGAAAAACTGTTTTTT.

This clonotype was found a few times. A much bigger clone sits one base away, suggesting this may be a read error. The CDR3 spells CASSQSGLAGDTKYF. The CDR3 DNA is TGCGCCAGCAGCCAATCGGGACTAGCGGGTGATACGAAGTATTTT. J is TRBJ2-3 and V is TRBV4-1; 12 bases fit TRBD2. CDR1 is MGHRA, CDR2 YSYEKL, per germline. This CDR3 has 15 amino acids.

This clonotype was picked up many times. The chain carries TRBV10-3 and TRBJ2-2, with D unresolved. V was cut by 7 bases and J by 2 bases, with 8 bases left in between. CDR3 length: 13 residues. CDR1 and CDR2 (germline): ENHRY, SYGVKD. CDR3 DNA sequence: TGTGCCATCATGGGCGATAACACCGGGGAGCTGTTTTTT. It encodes CAIMGDNTGELFF.

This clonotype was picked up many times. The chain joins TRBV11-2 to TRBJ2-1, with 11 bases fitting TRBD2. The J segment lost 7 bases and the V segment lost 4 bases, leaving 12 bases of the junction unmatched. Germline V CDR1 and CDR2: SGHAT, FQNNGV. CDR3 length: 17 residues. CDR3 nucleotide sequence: TGTGCCAGCAGCTCTCAATTAGCGGGGGGGCCTAGAAATGAGCAGTTCTTC. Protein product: CASSSQLAGGPRNEQFF.

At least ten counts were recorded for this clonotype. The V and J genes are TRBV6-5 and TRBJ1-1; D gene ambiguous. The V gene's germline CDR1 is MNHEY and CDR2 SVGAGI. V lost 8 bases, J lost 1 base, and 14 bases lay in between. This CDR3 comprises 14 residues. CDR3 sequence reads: CASYPPGRNTEAFF. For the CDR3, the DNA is TGTGCCAGCTACCCCCCCGGGCGGAACACTGAAGCTTTCTTT.

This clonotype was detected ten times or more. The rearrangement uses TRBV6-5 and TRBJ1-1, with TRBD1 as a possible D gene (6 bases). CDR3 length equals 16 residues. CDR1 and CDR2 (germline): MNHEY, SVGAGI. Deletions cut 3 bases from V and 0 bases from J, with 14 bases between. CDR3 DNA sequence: TGTGCCAGCAGTTATTCCGGGACAACCTTGAACACTGAAGCTTTCTTT. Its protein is CASSYSGTTLNTEAFF.